One T cell receptor beta chain is described in this entry. Germline CDR1 and CDR2: KGHSH and LQKENI. CDR3 length: 13 amino acids. Trimming took 4 bases from V and 7 from J; bases not matched to a gene: 3. Assay used: immunoSEQ multiplex PCR; TCRdb lists only in-frame clones, some missing. The sample contains around 55,000 clones, 89% of which appear only once. The sample belongs to a study of control samples from healthy donors and cancer patients. The sequencing input was PBMCs. This clonotype was obtained from a middle-aged man with colorectal cancer. The J gene is TRBJ1-5, the V gene TRBV18; 8 positions agree with TRBD1. CDR3 coding DNA: TGTGCCAGCTCACTAGACAGGGGACAGCCCCAGCATTTT. Protein: CASSLDRGQPQHF.